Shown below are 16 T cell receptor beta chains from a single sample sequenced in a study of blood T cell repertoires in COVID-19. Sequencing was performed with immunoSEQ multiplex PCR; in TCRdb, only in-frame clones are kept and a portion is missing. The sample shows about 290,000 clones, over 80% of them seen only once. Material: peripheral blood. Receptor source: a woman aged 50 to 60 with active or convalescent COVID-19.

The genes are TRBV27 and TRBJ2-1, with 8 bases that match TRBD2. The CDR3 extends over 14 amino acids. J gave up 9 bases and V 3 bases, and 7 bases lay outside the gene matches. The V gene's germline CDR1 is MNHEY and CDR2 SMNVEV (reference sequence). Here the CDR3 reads CASSFSGAHGEQFF. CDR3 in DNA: TGTGCCAGCAGTTTTAGCGGGGCTCACGGTGAGCAGTTCTTC.

CDR3 sequence reads: CASGSFNTEAFF. Written as DNA, the CDR3 is TGTGCCAGCGGGAGTTTCAACACTGAAGCTTTCTTT. V gene TRBV9 combines with J gene TRBJ1-1; no clear D gene. This CDR3 is built from 12 residues. Germline V gene data show CDR1 as SGDLS and CDR2 as YYNGEE. V lost 7 bases and J 2 bases, leaving 9 bases between the germline ends. Full variable domain (remainder filled in from reference TRBV9 and TRBJ1-1): DSGVTQTPKHLITATGQRVTLRCSPRSGDLSVYWYQQSLDQGLQFLIQYYNGEERAKGNILERFSAQQFPDLHSELNLSSLELGDSALYFCASGSFNTEAFFGQGTRLTVV.

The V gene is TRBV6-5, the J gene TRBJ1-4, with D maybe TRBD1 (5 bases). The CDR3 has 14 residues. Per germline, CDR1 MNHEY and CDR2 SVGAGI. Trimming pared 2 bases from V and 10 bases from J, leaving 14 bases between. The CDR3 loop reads CASSYGRGSLKLFF. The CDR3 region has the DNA TGTGCCAGCAGTTACGGGAGGGGCTCCTTAAAACTGTTTTTT.

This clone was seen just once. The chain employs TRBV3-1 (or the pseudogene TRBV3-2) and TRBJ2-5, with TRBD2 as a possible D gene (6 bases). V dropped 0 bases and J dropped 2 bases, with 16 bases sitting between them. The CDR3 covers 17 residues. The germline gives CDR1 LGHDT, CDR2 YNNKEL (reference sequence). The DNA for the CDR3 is TGTGCCAGCAGCCAAGATGCCCCAGGCGGGGCACAAGAGACCCAGTACTTC. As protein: CASSQDAPGGAQETQYF.

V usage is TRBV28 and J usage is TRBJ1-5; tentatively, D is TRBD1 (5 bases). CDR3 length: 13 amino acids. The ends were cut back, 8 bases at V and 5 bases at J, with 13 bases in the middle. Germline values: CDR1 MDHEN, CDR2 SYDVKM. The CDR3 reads CASRGGWHQPQHF. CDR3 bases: TGTGCCAGCCGTGGGGGGTGGCATCAGCCCCAGCATTTT.

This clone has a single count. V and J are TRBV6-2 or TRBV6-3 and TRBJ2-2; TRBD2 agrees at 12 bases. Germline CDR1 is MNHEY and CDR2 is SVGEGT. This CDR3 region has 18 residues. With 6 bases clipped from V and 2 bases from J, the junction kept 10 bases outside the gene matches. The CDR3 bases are TGTGCCAGCAGCTCAACTAGCGGGAGGCCAGGAAACACCGGGGAGCTGTTTTTT. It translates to CASSSTSGRPGNTGELFF.

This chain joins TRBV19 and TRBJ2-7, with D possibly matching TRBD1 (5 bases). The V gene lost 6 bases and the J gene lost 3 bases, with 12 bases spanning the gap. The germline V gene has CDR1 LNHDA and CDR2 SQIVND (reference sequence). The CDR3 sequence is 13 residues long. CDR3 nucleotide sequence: TGTGCCAGTAGCAGCCGAAGGGGCTACGAGCAGTACTTC. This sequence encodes CASSSRRGYEQYF.

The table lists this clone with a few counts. This CDR3 reads CASSEDPSGPNEKLFF. The CDR3 nucleotides are TGTGCCAGCAGTGAGGACCCCTCAGGGCCTAATGAAAAACTGTTTTTT. V usage is TRBV6-1 and J usage is TRBJ1-4; D perhaps matches TRBD1 (5 bases). With 3 bases removed from V and 3 bases from J, the gap between germline ends came to 14 bases. The CDR3 is 16 residues long. Germline V gene sequence: CDR1 MNHNS, CDR2 SASEGT.

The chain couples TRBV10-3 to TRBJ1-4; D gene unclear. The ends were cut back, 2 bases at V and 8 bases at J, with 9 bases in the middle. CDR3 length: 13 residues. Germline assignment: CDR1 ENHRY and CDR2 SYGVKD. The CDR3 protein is CAISEGAIEKLFF. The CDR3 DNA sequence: TGTGCCATCAGTGAGGGAGCGATAGAAAAACTGTTTTTT.

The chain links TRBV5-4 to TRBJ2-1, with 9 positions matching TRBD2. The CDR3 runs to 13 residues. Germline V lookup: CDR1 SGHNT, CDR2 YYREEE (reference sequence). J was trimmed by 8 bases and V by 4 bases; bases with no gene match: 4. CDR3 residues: CASSAGGGHEQFF. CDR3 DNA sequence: TGTGCCAGCAGCGCGGGAGGGGGGCATGAGCAGTTCTTC.

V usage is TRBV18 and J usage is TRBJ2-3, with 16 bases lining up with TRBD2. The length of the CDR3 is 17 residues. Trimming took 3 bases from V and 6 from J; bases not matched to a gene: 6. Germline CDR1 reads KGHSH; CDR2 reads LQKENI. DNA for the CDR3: TGTGCCAGCTCACCGGGGACTAGCGGGAGGGCCAGGGATACGCAGTATTTT. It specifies CASSPGTSGRARDTQYF.

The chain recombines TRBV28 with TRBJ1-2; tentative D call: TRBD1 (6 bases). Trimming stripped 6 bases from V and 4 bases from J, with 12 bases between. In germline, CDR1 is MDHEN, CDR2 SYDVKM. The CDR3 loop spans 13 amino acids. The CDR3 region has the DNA TGTGCCAGCAGACCGGGACAAAGCTATGGCTACACCTTC. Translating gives CASRPGQSYGYTF.

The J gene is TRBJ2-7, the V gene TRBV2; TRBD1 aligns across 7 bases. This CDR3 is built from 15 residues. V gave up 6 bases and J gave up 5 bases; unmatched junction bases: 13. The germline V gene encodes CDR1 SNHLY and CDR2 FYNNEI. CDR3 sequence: CASSEAPTGRNEQYF. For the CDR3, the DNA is TGTGCCAGCAGCGAGGCCCCGACAGGGAGAAACGAGCAGTACTTC.

The DNA of the CDR3 is TGTGCCAGCAGGGGCGTTGAAAAACTGTTTTTT. Translating it yields CASRGVEKLFF. The genes are TRBV12-3 or TRBV12-4 and TRBJ1-4; D unresolved. This CDR3 is built from 11 residues. V lost 6 bases and J 7 bases, leaving 6 bases between the germline ends.

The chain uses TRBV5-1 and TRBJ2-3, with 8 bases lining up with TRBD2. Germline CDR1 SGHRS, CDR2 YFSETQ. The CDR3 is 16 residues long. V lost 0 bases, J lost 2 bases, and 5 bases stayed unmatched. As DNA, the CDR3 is TGCGCCAGCAGCTTGGGGCTAGCGGGCCCCACAGATACGCAGTATTTT. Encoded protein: CASSLGLAGPTDTQYF.

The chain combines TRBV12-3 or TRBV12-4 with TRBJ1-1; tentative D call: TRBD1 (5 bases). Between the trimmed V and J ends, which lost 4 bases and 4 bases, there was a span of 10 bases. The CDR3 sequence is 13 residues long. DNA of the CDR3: TGTGCCAGCAGTTCACAGGTAGGCACTGAAGCTTTCTTT. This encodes CASSSQVGTEAFF.